A selection of T cell receptor beta chains follows, all from one sample in a study of regulatory T cells in long-lasting Graves disease. TCRdb used MiXCR to reprocess the multiplex PCR reads, holding one entry per CDR3 protein. Among about 470,000 distinct CDR3 sequences, 14% to 15% were seen once, and the ten largest hold 16%. This same sample was also taken into another study, of T cells in Graves' hyperthyroidism and ophthalmopathy.

The source was peripheral blood mononuclear cells (PBMCs), collected at new diagnosis, from a patient treated with antithyroid drugs. Source of these receptors: a woman aged 25 to 45 with Graves disease. Both conserved end residues are part of each CDR3. D genes are given only for firm matches. Some rows have no size entry. The others give once, few or many, or a class for an expanded clone.

j_call clone_size d_call v_call cdr3_aa cdr3_nt
TRBJ1-1 many NA TRBV12-3/TRBV12-4 CASQLGVLGTEAFF TGTGCCAGCCAACTCGGGGTTTTGGGCACTGAAGCTTTCTTT
TRBJ2-6 few NA TRBV28 CASSLSYRAAGADVLTF TGTGCCAGCAGTTTATCCTACAGGGCTGCTGGGGCCGACGTCCTGACTTTC
TRBJ2-1 many NA TRBV7-6 CASSLEVGLVDNEQFF TGTGCCAGCAGCTTAGAGGTGGGATTGGTGGACAATGAGCAGTTCTTC
TRBJ2-5 NA NA TRBV6-5 CASSYSIRETQYF TGTGCCAGCAGTTACTCGATCAGGGAGACCCAGTACTTC
TRBJ2-1 few NA TRBV7-7 CASSPNPGTPEQFF TGTGCCAGCAGCCCAAACCCCGGGACCCCCGAGCAGTTCTTC
TRBJ1-4 many NA TRBV5-1 CASSLTGQIEKLFF TGCGCCAGCAGCTTAACGGGCCAAATCGAAAAACTGTTTTTT
TRBJ2-7 few TRBD2 TRBV20-1 CSAASPGLARPEQYF TGCAGTGCTGCGAGCCCGGGACTAGCGCGACCAGAGCAGTACTTC
TRBJ1-1 NA TRBD1 TRBV7-3 CASSSETGSLNTEAFF TGTGCCAGCAGCTCCGAGACAGGGTCGTTGAACACTGAAGCTTTCTTT
TRBJ2-7 NA TRBD2 TRBV4-2 CASSHDTSGSLYEQYF TGTGCCAGCAGCCACGATACTAGCGGGAGTTTGTACGAGCAGTACTTC
TRBJ2-7 many TRBD2 TRBV20-1 CSARDSPKGLAGFGEQYF TGCAGTGCTAGAGATAGCCCGAAAGGACTAGCGGGATTTGGGGAGCAGTACTTC
TRBJ2-1 many TRBD2 TRBV18 CASSPPTSEWGEQFF TGTGCCAGCTCACCACCAACTAGCGAGTGGGGTGAGCAGTTCTTC
TRBJ1-1 many NA TRBV5-6 CASSFLDTEAFF TGTGCCAGCAGCTTCTTGGACACTGAAGCTTTCTTT